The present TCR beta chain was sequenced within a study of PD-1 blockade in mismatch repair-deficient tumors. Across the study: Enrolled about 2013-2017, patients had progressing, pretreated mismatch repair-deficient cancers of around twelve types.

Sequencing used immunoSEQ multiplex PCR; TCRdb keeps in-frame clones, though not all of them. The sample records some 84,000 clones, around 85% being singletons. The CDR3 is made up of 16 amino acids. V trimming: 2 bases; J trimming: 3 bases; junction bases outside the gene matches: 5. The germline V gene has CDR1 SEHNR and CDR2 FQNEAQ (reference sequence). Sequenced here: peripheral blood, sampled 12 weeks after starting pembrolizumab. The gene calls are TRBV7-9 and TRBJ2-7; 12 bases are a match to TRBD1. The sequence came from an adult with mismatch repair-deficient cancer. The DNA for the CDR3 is TGTGCCAGCAGCTTACTAGGGACAGGGGGCAGCTACGAGCAGTACTTC. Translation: CASSLLGTGGSYEQYF. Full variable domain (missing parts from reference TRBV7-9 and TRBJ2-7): DTGVSQNPRHKITKRGQNVTFRCDPISEHNRLYWYRQTLGQGPEFLTYFQNEAQLEKSRLLSDRFSAERPKGSFSTLEIQRTEQGDSAMYLCASSLLGTGGSYEQYFGPGTRLTVT.